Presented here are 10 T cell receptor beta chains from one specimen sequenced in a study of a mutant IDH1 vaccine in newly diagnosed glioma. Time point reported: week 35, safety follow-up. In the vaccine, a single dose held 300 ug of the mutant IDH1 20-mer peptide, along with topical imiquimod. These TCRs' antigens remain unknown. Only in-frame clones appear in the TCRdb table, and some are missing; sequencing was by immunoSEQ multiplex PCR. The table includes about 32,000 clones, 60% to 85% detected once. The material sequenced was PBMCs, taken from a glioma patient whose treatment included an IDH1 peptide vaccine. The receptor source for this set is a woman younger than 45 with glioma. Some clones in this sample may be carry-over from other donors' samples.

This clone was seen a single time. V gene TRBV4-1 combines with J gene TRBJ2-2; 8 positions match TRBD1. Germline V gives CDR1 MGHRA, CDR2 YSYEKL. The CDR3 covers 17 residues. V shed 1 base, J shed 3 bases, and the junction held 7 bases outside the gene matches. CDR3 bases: TGCGCCAGCAGCCAAGTAGGCTGGGACAGGCACACCGGGGAGCTGTTTTTT. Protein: CASSQVGWDRHTGELFF.

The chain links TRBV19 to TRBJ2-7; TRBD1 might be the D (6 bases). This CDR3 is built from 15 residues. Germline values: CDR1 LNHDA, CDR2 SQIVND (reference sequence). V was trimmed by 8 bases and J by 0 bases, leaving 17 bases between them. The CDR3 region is CASQKHRDISYEQYF. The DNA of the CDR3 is TGTGCCAGTCAGAAGCATCGGGACATCTCCTACGAGCAGTACTTC.

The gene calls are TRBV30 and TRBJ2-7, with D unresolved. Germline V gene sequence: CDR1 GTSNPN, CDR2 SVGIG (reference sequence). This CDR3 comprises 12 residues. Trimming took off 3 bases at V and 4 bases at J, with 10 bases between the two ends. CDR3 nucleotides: TGTGCCTGGAGGCAAAGCTTTTACGAGCAGTACTTC. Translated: CAWRQSFYEQYF.

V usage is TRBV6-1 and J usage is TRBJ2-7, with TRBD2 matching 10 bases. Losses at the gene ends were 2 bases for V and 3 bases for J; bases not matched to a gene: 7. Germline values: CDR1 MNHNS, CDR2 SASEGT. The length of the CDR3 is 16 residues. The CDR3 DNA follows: TGTGCCAGCAGTGAATGGAGAGCTAGCGGGAGCTACGAGCAGTACTTC. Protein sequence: CASSEWRASGSYEQYF.

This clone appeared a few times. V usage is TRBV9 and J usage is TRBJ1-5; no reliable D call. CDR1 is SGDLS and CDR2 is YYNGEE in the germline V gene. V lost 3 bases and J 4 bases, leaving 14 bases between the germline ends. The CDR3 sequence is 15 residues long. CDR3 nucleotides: TGTGCCAGCAGCGCCAACGACCGTCAGAATCAGCCCCAGCATTTT. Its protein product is CASSANDRQNQPQHF.

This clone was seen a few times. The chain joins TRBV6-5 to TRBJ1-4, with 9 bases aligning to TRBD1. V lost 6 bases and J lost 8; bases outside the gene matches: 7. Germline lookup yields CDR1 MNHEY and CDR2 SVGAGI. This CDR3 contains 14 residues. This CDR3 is CASRFRDRDEKLFF. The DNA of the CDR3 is TGTGCCAGCAGATTCCGGGACAGGGACGAAAAACTGTTTTTT.

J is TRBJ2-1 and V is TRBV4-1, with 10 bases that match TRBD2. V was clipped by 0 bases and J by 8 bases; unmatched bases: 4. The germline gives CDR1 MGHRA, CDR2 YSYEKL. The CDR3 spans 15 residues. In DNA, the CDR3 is TGCGCCAGCAGCCAAGAGTCCCTAGCGGGAGATGAGCAGTTCTTC. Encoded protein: CASSQESLAGDEQFF.

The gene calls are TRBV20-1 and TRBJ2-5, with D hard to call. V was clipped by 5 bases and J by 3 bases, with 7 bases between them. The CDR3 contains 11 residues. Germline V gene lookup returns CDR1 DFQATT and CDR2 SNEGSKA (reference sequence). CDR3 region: CSAPDEETQYF. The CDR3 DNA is TGCAGTGCTCCGGATGAAGAGACCCAGTACTTC.

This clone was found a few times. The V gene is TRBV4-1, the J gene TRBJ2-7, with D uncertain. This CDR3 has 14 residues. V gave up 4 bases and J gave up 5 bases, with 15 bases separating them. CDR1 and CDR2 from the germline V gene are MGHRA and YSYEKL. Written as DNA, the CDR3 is TGCGCCAGCAGCCTCCGACTCCTCGAGGACGAGCAGTACTTC. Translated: CASSLRLLEDEQYF.

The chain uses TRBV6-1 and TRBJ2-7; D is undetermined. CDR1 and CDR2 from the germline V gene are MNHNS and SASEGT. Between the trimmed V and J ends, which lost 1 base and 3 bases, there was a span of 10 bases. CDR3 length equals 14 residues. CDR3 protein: CASSEVFSNYEQYF. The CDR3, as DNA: TGTGCCAGCAGTGAAGTCTTCAGTAACTACGAGCAGTACTTC.